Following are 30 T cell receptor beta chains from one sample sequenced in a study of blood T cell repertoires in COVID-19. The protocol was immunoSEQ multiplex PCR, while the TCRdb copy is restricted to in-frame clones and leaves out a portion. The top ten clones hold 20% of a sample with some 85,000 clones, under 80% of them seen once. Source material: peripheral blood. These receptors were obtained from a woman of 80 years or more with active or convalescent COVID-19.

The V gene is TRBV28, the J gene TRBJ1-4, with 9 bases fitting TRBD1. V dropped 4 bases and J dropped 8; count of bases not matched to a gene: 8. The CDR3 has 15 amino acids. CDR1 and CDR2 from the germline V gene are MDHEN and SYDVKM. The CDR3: CASSSRDRAREKLFF. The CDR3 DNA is TGTGCCAGCAGTTCCCGGGACAGGGCACGGGAAAAACTGTTTTTT.

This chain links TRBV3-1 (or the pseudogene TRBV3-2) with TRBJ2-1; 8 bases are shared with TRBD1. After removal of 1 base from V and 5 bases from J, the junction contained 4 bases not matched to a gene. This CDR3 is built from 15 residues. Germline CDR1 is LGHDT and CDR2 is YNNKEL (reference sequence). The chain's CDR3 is CASSQGTGTNNEQFF. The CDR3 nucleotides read TGTGCCAGCAGCCAAGGGACAGGGACCAACAATGAGCAGTTCTTC.

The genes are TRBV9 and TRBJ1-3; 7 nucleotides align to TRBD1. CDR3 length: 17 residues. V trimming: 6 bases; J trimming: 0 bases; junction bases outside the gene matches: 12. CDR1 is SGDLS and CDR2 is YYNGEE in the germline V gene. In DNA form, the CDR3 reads TGTGCCAGCACCCCTAGAGGGGGACAGTCCTCTGGAAACACCATATATTTT. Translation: CASTPRGGQSSGNTIYF. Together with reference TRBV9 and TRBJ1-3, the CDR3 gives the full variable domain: DSGVTQTPKHLITATGQRVTLRCSPRSGDLSVYWYQQSLDQGLQFLIQYYNGEERAKGNILERFSAQQFPDLHSELNLSSLELGDSALYFCASTPRGGQSSGNTIYFGEGSWLTVV.

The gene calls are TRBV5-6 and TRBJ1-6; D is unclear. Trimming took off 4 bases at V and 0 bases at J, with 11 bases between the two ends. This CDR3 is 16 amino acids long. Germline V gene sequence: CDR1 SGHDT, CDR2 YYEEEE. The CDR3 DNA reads TGTGCCAGCAGCGAAGTTTATAGCTCCTATAATTCACCCCTCCACTTT. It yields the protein CASSEVYSSYNSPLHF.

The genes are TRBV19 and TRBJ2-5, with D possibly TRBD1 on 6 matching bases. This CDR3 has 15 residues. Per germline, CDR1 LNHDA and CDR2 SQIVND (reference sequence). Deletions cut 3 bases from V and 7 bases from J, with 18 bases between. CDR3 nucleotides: TGTGCCAGTAGTATGTCAGGACAGCCAAGTGGGACCCAGTACTTC. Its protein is CASSMSGQPSGTQYF.

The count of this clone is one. For the CDR3, the DNA is TGTGCCAGCAGCTTACTCCAGGGGGCAAGTGAGCAGTACTTC. Translation: CASSLLQGASEQYF. The chain links TRBV7-2 to TRBJ2-7; 8 bases agree with TRBD1. Germline CDR1 reads SGHTA; CDR2 reads FQGNSA. Unmatched junction bases numbered 7, after V lost 2 bases and J lost 7 bases. The CDR3 extends over 14 amino acids.

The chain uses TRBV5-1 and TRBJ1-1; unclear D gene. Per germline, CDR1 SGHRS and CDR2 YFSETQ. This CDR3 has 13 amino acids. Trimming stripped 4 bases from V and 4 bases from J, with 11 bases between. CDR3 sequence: CASSLKLSTEAFF. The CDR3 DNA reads TGCGCCAGCAGCCTAAAACTTTCCACTGAAGCTTTCTTT.

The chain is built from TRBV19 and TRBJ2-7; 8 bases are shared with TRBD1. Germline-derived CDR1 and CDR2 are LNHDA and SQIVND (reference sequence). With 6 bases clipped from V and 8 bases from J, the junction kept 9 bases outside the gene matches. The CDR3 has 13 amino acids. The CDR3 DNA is TGTGCCAGTAGGTATAGAACAGGGGGACAGCAGTACTTC. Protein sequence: CASRYRTGGQQYF.

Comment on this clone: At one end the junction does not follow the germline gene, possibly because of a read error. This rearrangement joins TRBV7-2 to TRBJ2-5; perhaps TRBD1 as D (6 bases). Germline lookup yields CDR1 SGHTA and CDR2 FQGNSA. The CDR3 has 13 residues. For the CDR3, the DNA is TGTGCCAGCAGCACAATACTCAGGGGTGGCCTTGACTTC. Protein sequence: CASSTILRGGLDF.

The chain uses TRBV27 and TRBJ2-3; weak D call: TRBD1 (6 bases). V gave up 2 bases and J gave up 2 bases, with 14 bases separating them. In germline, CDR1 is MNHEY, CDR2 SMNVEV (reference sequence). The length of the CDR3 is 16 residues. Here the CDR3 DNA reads TGTGCCAGCAGTTTAGTGGGACACCTTACCACAGATACGCAGTATTTT. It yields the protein CASSLVGHLTTDTQYF.

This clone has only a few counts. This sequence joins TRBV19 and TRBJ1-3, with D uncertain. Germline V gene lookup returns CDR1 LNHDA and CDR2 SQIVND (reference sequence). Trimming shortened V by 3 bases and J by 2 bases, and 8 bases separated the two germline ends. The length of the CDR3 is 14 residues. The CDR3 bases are TGTGCCAGTAGTATTGCAGGAACTGGAAACACCATATATTTT. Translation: CASSIAGTGNTIYF.

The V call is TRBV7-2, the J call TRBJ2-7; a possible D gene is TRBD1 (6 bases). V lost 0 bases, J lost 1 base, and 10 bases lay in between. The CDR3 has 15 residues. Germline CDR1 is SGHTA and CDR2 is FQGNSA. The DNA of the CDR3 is TGTGCCAGCAGCTTAGCCCCGGACAGTTCCTACGAGCAGTACTTC. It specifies CASSLAPDSSYEQYF.

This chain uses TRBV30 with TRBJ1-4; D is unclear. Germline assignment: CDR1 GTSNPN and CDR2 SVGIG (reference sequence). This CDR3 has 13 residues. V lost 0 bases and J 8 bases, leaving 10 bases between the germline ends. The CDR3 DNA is TGTGCCTGGAGTGTAAATAATGGCGAAAAACTGTTTTTT. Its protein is CAWSVNNGEKLFF.

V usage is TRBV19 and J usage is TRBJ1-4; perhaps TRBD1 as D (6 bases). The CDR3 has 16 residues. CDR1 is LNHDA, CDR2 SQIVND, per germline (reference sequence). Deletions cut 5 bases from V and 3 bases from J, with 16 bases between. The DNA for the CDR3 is TGTGCCAGTAGTGTCGGTGACAGGTTGGCTAATGAAAAACTGTTTTTT. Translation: CASSVGDRLANEKLFF.

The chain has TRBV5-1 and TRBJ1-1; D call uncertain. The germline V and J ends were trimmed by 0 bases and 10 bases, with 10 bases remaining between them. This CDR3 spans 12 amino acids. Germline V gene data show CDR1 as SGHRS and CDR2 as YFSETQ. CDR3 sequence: CASSLATGSAFF. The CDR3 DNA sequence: TGCGCCAGCAGCTTGGCCACGGGGTCAGCTTTCTTT.

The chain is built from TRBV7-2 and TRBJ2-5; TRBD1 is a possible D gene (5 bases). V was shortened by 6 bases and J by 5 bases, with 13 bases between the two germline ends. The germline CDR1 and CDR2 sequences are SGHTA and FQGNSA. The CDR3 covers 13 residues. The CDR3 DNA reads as TGTGCCAGCAGGAGACAGCCTCGGGAGACCCAGTACTTC. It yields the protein CASRRQPRETQYF.

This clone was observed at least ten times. The CDR3 nucleotides read TGCGCCAGCAGCCAAGATCTAGGGGGGGAATACAATGAGCAGTTCTTC. Amino acid sequence: CASSQDLGGEYNEQFF. The chain links TRBV4-3 to TRBJ2-1; tentative D call: TRBD2 (7 bases). This CDR3 comprises 16 residues. Trimming removed 0 bases from V and 4 bases from J, with 13 bases in between. CDR1 and CDR2 (germline): LGHNA, YSLEER.

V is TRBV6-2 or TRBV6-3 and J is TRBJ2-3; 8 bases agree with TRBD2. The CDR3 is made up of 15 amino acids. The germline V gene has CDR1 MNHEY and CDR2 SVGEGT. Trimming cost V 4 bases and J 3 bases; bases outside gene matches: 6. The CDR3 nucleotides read TGTGCCAGCAGTTTTTTATCTAGCGGGACAGATACGCAGTATTTT. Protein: CASSFLSSGTDTQYF.

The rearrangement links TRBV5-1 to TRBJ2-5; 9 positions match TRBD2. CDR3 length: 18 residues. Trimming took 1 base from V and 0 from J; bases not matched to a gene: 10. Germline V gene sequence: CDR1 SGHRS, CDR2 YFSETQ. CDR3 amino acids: CASSLQPRVAGDQETQYF. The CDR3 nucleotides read TGCGCCAGCAGCTTGCAACCCAGAGTAGCGGGGGACCAAGAGACCCAGTACTTC.

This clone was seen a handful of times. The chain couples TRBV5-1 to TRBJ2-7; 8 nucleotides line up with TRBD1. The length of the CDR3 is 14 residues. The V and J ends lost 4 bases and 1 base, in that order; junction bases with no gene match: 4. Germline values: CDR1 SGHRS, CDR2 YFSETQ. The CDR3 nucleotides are TGCGCCAGCAGCCCGGGACAGGTGTCCTACGAGCAGTACTTC. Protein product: CASSPGQVSYEQYF.

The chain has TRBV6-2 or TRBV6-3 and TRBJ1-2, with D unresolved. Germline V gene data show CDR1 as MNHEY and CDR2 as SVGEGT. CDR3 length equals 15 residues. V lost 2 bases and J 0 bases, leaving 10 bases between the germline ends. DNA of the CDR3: TGTGCCAGCAGTTACGGCGGATTTCCTAACTATGGCTACACCTTC. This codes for CASSYGGFPNYGYTF.

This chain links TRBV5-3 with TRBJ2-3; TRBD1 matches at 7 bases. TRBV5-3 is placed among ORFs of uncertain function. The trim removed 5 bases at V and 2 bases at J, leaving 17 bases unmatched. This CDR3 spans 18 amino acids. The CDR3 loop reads CARRPGTAGTTLTDTQYF. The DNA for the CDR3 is TGTGCCAGAAGACCCGGGACAGCCGGGACCACCCTCACAGATACGCAGTATTTT.

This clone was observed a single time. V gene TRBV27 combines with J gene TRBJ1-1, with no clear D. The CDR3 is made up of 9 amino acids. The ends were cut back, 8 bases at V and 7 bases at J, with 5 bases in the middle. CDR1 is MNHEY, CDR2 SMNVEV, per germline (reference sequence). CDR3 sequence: CASGNEAFF. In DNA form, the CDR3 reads TGTGCCAGCGGCAATGAAGCTTTCTTT.

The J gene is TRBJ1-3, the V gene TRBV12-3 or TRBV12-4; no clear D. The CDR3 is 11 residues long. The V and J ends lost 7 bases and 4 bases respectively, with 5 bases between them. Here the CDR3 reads CASTTGNTIYF. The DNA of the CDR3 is TGTGCCAGCACCACAGGAAACACCATATATTTT.

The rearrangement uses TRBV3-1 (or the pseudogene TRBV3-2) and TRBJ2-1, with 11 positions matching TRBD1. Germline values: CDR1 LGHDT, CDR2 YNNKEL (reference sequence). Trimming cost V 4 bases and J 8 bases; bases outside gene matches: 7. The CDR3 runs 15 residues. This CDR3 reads CASSPRTGGLDEQFF. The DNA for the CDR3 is TGTGCCAGCAGCCCACGGACAGGGGGCTTGGATGAGCAGTTCTTC.

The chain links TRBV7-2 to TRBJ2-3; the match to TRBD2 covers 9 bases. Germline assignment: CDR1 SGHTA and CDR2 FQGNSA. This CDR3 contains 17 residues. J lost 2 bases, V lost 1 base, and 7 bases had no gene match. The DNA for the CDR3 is TGTGCCAGCAGCTTAGAGGCTAGCGGGGTAACCACAGATACGCAGTATTTT. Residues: CASSLEASGVTTDTQYF.

The CDR3 DNA reads TGTGCCAGCTCTCTGACCAGGGAAGAGACCCAGTACTTC. It is translated as CASSLTREETQYF. The chain employs TRBV18 and TRBJ2-5; TRBD1 might be the D (5 bases). The CDR3 runs 13 residues. CDR1 is KGHSH, CDR2 LQKENI, per germline. The V end was cut by 6 bases, the J end by 3 bases, with 11 bases between.

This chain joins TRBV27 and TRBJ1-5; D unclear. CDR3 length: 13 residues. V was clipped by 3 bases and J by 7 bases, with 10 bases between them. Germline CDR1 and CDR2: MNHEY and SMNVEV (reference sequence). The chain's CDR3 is CASSLEGWQPQHF. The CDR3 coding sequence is TGTGCCAGCAGTTTGGAGGGTTGGCAGCCCCAGCATTTT.

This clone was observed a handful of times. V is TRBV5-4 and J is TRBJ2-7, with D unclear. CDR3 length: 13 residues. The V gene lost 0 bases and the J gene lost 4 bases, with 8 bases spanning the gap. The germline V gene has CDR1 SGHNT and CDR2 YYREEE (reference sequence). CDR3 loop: CASSLATGYEQYF. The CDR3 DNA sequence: TGTGCCAGCAGCTTGGCCACGGGTTACGAGCAGTACTTC. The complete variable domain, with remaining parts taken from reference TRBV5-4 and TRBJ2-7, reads ETGVTQSPTHLIKTRGQQVTLRCSSQSGHNTVSWYQQALGQGPQFIFQYYREEENGRGNFPPRFSGLQFPNYSSELNVNALELDDSALYLCASSLATGYEQYFGPGTRLTVT.

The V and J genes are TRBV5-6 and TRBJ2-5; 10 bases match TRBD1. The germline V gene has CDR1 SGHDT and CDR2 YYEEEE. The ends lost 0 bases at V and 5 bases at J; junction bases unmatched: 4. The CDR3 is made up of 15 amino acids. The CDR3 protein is CASSLAGQGGETQYF. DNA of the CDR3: TGTGCCAGCAGCTTGGCCGGACAGGGGGGTGAGACCCAGTACTTC.